The 31 T cell receptor beta chains below all came from one sample that was sequenced in a study of T cell repertoires in cytomegalovirus infection. Antigens for these TCRs are unknown. MiXCR, applied by TCRdb to the reads, yields one record per CDR3 protein. The repertoire holds around 230,000 distinct CDR3 sequences, with around 40% as singletons. The sequencing here drew on CD8+ T cells from cultured PBMCs, taken from culture after CMV antigen stimulation. The origin of the receptors is a human donor in good health (CMV status not recorded). Some clones in this sample may be carry-over from other donors' samples.

The chain links TRBV28 to TRBJ2-1; D not resolved. CDR1 is MDHEN and CDR2 is SYDVKM in the germline V gene. This CDR3 has 16 amino acids. Trimming took off 6 bases at V and 4 bases at J, with 19 bases between the two ends. The CDR3 coding sequence is TGTGCCAGCAGACAAGTCCTTGGGTCCCTTTACAATGAGCAGTTCTTC. Translating it yields CASRQVLGSLYNEQFF.

Here the CDR3 DNA reads TGTGCCAGCAGCCGGGCCGGGCACGATGAAAAACTGTTTTTT. This gives the protein CASSRAGHDEKLFF. The chain carries TRBV7-9 and TRBJ1-4; D remains unclear. The CDR3 loop spans 14 amino acids. From germline, CDR1 is SEHNR and CDR2 FQNEAQ (reference sequence). V was trimmed by 5 bases and J by 6 bases, leaving 13 bases between them.

This clonotype was picked up one time. The rearrangement links TRBV19 to TRBJ1-5; a possible D gene is TRBD1 (5 bases). Germline-derived CDR1 and CDR2 are LNHDA and SQIVND (reference sequence). The V end was cut by 0 bases, the J end by 0 bases, with 15 bases between. This CDR3 comprises 18 residues. The CDR3 loop reads CASSIDIGATYSNQPQHF. In DNA form, the CDR3 reads TGTGCCAGTAGTATAGATATAGGGGCAACCTATAGCAATCAGCCCCAGCATTTT.

Only a few counts were recorded for this clonotype. V usage is TRBV12-3 or TRBV12-4 and J usage is TRBJ1-1; 7 nucleotides agree with TRBD1. The length of the CDR3 is 14 residues. J was trimmed by 1 base and V by 3 bases; bases with no gene match: 2. The CDR3 DNA is TGTGCCAGCAGTTTGAGACAGGGGAACACTGAAGCTTTCTTT. Amino acid sequence: CASSLRQGNTEAFF.

This clonotype was detected only once. V usage is TRBV19 and J usage is TRBJ1-2; tentatively, D is TRBD1 (5 bases). The CDR3 spans 15 residues. CDR1 and CDR2 (germline): LNHDA, SQIVND (reference sequence). V was cut by 5 bases and J by 1 base, with 14 bases left in between. The CDR3 coding sequence is TGTGCCAGTAGTCCCAGGGAAGAGGTTAACTATGGCTACACCTTC. The encoded protein is CASSPREEVNYGYTF.

V and J are TRBV5-1 and TRBJ2-1, with no clear D. The CDR3 loop spans 14 amino acids. CDR1 is SGHRS, CDR2 YFSETQ, per germline. V lost 0 bases, J lost 7 bases, and 11 bases lay in between. The DNA of the CDR3 is TGCGCCAGCAGCTTGGGATTCGTTACGAATGAGCAGTTCTTC. Protein sequence: CASSLGFVTNEQFF.

The rearrangement uses TRBV25-1 and TRBJ2-1, with no clear D. V was trimmed by 9 bases and J by 4 bases, leaving 13 bases between them. CDR3 length equals 13 residues. The V gene's germline CDR1 is MGHDK and CDR2 SYGVNS. CDR3 residues: CASSVSLYNEQFF. The CDR3 nucleotides are TGTGCCAGTTCGGTGTCACTTTACAATGAGCAGTTCTTC. The full variable domain, rest sourced from reference TRBV25-1 and TRBJ2-1, is EADIYQTPRYLVIGTGKKITLECSQTMGHDKMYWYQQDPGMELHLIHYSYGVNSTEKGDLSSESTVSRIRTEHFPLTLESARPSHTSQYLCASSVSLYNEQFFGPGTRLTVL.

J is TRBJ2-3 and V is TRBV4-1; D unclear. The CDR3 spans 13 residues. Germline V gene sequence: CDR1 MGHRA, CDR2 YSYEKL. The germline V and J ends were trimmed by 0 bases and 3 bases, with 4 bases remaining between them. The CDR3 DNA is TGCGCCAGCAGCCAAGAGAAAACAGATACGCAGTATTTT. This translates into CASSQEKTDTQYF.

This clonotype was recorded a few times. V and J are TRBV7-6 and TRBJ2-7; D is uncertain. CDR1 is SGHVS, CDR2 FNYEAQ, per germline. This CDR3 is built from 15 residues. V lost 2 bases, J lost 0 bases, and 11 bases lay in between. The CDR3: CASSLLQKSSYEQYF. The CDR3 nucleotides are TGTGCCAGCAGCTTATTGCAGAAGAGCTCCTACGAGCAGTACTTC.

The CDR3 loop is CASSQDRTGGYQPQHF. Written as DNA, the CDR3 is TGCGCCAGCAGCCAAGATCGGACAGGAGGATATCAGCCCCAGCATTTT. This chain links TRBV4-1 with TRBJ1-5; 7 nucleotides line up with TRBD1. Unmatched junction bases numbered 7, after V lost 0 bases and J lost 5 bases. Germline lookup yields CDR1 MGHRA and CDR2 YSYEKL. The CDR3 spans 16 residues.

The chain uses TRBV7-2 and TRBJ1-4; 7 bases agree with TRBD1. Germline CDR1 reads SGHTA; CDR2 reads FQGNSA. V gave up 2 bases and J gave up 8 bases; unmatched junction bases: 11. This CDR3 has 16 residues. The CDR3 bases are TGTGCCAGCAGCTTAAACTTAGGGGGCGCGGGGGAAAAACTGTTTTTT. This translates into CASSLNLGGAGEKLFF.

V usage is TRBV6-2 or TRBV6-3 and J usage is TRBJ1-1; no reliable D call. The CDR3 extends over 15 amino acids. Germline loops: CDR1 MNHEY, CDR2 SVGEGT. V lost 4 bases and J lost 2, with 14 bases in between. The CDR3 DNA reads TGTGCCAGCAGTTCAACTCGTGAGGGAAACACTGAAGCTTTCTTT. Protein product: CASSSTREGNTEAFF.

This clonotype was detected a few times. The chain recombines TRBV27 with TRBJ1-5; possibly TRBD1 for D (6 bases). The CDR3 is 14 residues long. V lost 5 bases and J 2 bases, leaving 10 bases between the germline ends. Germline loops: CDR1 MNHEY, CDR2 SMNVEV (reference sequence). The CDR3 DNA follows: TGTGCCAGCAGTCCACGACAGGGCAATCAGCCCCAGCATTTT. This sequence encodes CASSPRQGNQPQHF.

The chain is built from TRBV7-4 and TRBJ1-4, with unresolved D. Between the trimmed V and J ends, which lost 5 bases and 10 bases, there was a span of 14 bases. Germline CDR1 SGHVT, CDR2 SQSDAQ. The CDR3 consists of 13 residues. CDR3 sequence: CASSPGENGKLFF. The CDR3 DNA is TGTGCCAGCAGCCCAGGAGAGAACGGAAAACTGTTTTTT.

This sequence joins TRBV6-8 and TRBJ2-7, with no clear D. The CDR3 is 15 amino acids. Per the germline V gene, CDR1 is MNHGY and CDR2 is SAAAGT. The V end lost 5 bases, the J end lost 4 bases, and 18 bases lay between the germline ends. The chain's CDR3 is CASSTRPSGPYEQYF. In nucleotides, the CDR3 is TGTGCCAGCAGTACCCGACCTTCCGGGCCGTACGAGCAGTACTTC.

The chain couples TRBV7-9 to TRBJ2-5; TRBD2 aligns across 12 bases. The junction had 17 bases not matched to a gene; V was cut back by 9 bases and J by 0 bases. CDR1 and CDR2 (germline): SEHNR, FQNEAQ (reference sequence). This CDR3 spans 19 amino acids. CDR3 DNA: TGTGCCAGTTCCGGACGGACTAGCGGGACAAGGGTCCACCAAGAGACCCAGTACTTC. Translated, it gives CASSGRTSGTRVHQETQYF.

The chain combines TRBV27 with TRBJ2-7; 7 bases are shared with TRBD2. The CDR3 has 16 residues. The V and J ends lost 4 bases and 6 bases, in that order; junction bases with no gene match: 15. Germline V gene data show CDR1 as MNHEY and CDR2 as SMNVEV (reference sequence). The CDR3 reads CASSSGRNVGESEQYF. In DNA, the CDR3 is TGTGCCAGCAGTTCCGGGAGGAATGTAGGGGAGAGCGAGCAGTACTTC.

CDR3 amino acids: CASSIRQGASSKNIQYF. The CDR3 region has the DNA TGCGCCAGCAGCATCCGACAGGGCGCGTCTAGCAAAAACATTCAGTACTTC. J is TRBJ2-4 and V is TRBV5-1, with 7 bases lining up with TRBD1. V lost 4 bases to trimming and J lost 3 bases; unmatched junction nucleotides: 13. The CDR3 length is 17 residues. Germline CDR1 and CDR2: SGHRS and YFSETQ.

This rearrangement joins TRBV7-9 to TRBJ1-1; TRBD1 is a possible D gene (6 bases). The CDR3 contains 12 residues. V dropped 8 bases and J dropped 5 bases, with 12 bases sitting between them. Germline V gene sequence: CDR1 SEHNR, CDR2 FQNEAQ (reference sequence). The CDR3 DNA follows: TGTGCCAGCTTAAGGGGGGGGACTGAAGCTTTCTTT. Its protein product is CASLRGGTEAFF.

This clonotype was found a few times. V and J are TRBV12-3 or TRBV12-4 and TRBJ2-5, with 9 bases that match TRBD2. CDR3 length equals 15 residues. V shed 5 bases and J 2 bases; nucleotides not matched to a gene: 6. The CDR3 DNA sequence: TGTGCCAGCAGTGGGGCTAGCGGGGAGCAAGAGACCCAGTACTTC. Its translation: CASSGASGEQETQYF.

The sample holds a few counts of this clonotype. The chain is built from TRBV27 and TRBJ2-5, with a weak D call TRBD1 (5 bases). Germline V gives CDR1 MNHEY, CDR2 SMNVEV (reference sequence). This CDR3 spans 14 amino acids. V lost 5 bases to trimming and J lost 5 bases, with 15 bases between them. CDR3 DNA sequence: TGTGCCAGCAGTCCCCACAGGTTTTCGGAGACCCAGTACTTC. Protein product: CASSPHRFSETQYF.

There are a few counts of this clonotype. This chain uses TRBV7-2 with TRBJ2-7; a weak D match, TRBD1 (6 bases). This CDR3 comprises 13 residues. Trimming shortened V by 6 bases and J by 6 bases, and 15 bases separated the two germline ends. CDR1 is SGHTA, CDR2 FQGNSA, per germline. The CDR3 sequence is CASSRLGGPEQYF. In DNA form, the CDR3 reads TGTGCCAGCAGTCGACTTGGGGGCCCCGAGCAGTACTTC.

This clonotype was detected once. In this CDR3 the conserved last residue, phenylalanine or tryptophan, is missing, so a read error is likely. This chain links TRBV6-6 with TRBJ1-1; D is perhaps TRBD1 (5 bases). Trimming pared 1 base from V and 2 bases from J, leaving 20 bases between. Germline V gene lookup returns CDR1 MNHNY and CDR2 SVGAGI (reference sequence). This CDR3 is built from 18 residues. This CDR3 is CASSYLRTHDYPNTEAFL. The CDR3 bases are TGTGCCAGCAGTTACTTGCGGACACACGACTACCCTAACACTGAAGCTTTCTTG.

The chain uses TRBV5-6 and TRBJ2-1; D possibly uses TRBD1 or TRBD2 (5 bases each). The CDR3 is made up of 12 amino acids. V lost 4 bases and J 10 bases, leaving 12 bases between the germline ends. The germline CDR1 and CDR2 sequences are SGHDT and YYEEEE. CDR3 DNA: TGTGCCAGCAGCCAGGGAGCAGGAGAGCAGTTCTTC. The encoded protein is CASSQGAGEQFF.

This clonotype was observed many times. The genes are TRBV6-6 and TRBJ1-6, with no clear D. Trimming stripped 3 bases from V and 5 bases from J, with 11 bases between. This CDR3 contains 15 residues. Germline V gene sequence: CDR1 MNHNY, CDR2 SVGAGI (reference sequence). CDR3 region: CASSYRAGNNSPLHF. As DNA, the CDR3 is TGTGCCAGCAGTTATCGGGCAGGCAATAATTCACCCCTCCACTTT.

The chain combines TRBV7-6 with TRBJ2-5; D may be TRBD2 (6 bases). V lost 0 bases, J lost 5 bases, and 10 bases lay in between. This CDR3 comprises 14 residues. Germline lookup yields CDR1 SGHVS and CDR2 FNYEAQ. CDR3 protein: CASSLAGGVETQYF. For the CDR3, the DNA is TGTGCCAGCAGCTTAGCGGGGGGAGTGGAGACCCAGTACTTC.

This clonotype was counted between two and nine times. V usage is TRBV12-3 or TRBV12-4 and J usage is TRBJ2-4, with D perhaps given as TRBD1 or TRBD2 (5 bases each). The CDR3 has 16 amino acids. With 3 bases removed from V and 0 bases from J, the gap between germline ends came to 12 bases. The CDR3: CASSFSGPLAKNIQYF. CDR3 nucleotides: TGTGCCAGCAGTTTCTCGGGGCCTCTAGCCAAAAACATTCAGTACTTC.

The chain carries TRBV7-3 and TRBJ2-1, with D maybe TRBD1 (6 bases). The germline V gene encodes CDR1 SGHTA and CDR2 FQGTGA. This CDR3 spans 14 amino acids. V was shortened by 5 bases and J by 10 bases, with 18 bases between the two germline ends. This CDR3 is CASSPTSDDREQFF. The CDR3 nucleotides are TGTGCCAGCAGCCCCACCAGCGACGACAGGGAGCAGTTCTTC. The variable domain in full, completed from reference TRBV7-3 and TRBJ2-1, reads GAGVSQTPSNKVTEKGKYVELRCDPISGHTALYWYRQSLGQGPEFLIYFQGTGAADDSGLPNDRFFAVRPEGSVSTLKIQRTERGDSAVYLCASSPTSDDREQFFGPGTRLTVL.

The V gene is TRBV9, the J gene TRBJ1-5; D remains unclear. The ends were cut back, 4 bases at V and 9 bases at J, with 20 bases in the middle. The germline V gene encodes CDR1 SGDLS and CDR2 YYNGEE. The CDR3 runs 15 residues. This chain's CDR3 is CASSPPGSSGRPQHF. CDR3 DNA sequence: TGTGCCAGCAGCCCCCCGGGCAGCTCTGGGAGGCCCCAGCATTTT. Full variable domain (missing parts from reference TRBV9 and TRBJ1-5): DSGVTQTPKHLITATGQRVTLRCSPRSGDLSVYWYQQSLDQGLQFLIQYYNGEERAKGNILERFSAQQFPDLHSELNLSSLELGDSALYFCASSPPGSSGRPQHFGDGTRLSIL.

The chain has TRBV5-6 and TRBJ2-2, with a tentative D call TRBD1 (5 bases). The CDR3 is made up of 18 amino acids. Germline V lookup: CDR1 SGHDT, CDR2 YYEEEE. V was trimmed by 4 bases and J by 6 bases, leaving 25 bases between them. The CDR3 protein is CASSPEGAENFISGELFF. The CDR3 DNA is TGTGCCAGCAGCCCCGAAGGGGCTGAAAATTTTATCTCCGGGGAGCTGTTTTTT.

The gene calls are TRBV27 and TRBJ1-6, with 7 bases aligning to TRBD1. Germline assignment: CDR1 MNHEY and CDR2 SMNVEV (reference sequence). Losses at the gene ends were 4 bases for V and 8 bases for J; bases not matched to a gene: 11. This CDR3 comprises 16 residues. CDR3 DNA sequence: TGTGCCAGCAGTTATTCGACAAGGGGGCCCTATTCACCCCTCCACTTT. This translates into CASSYSTRGPYSPLHF.